A selection of T cell receptor beta chains follows, all from one sample in a study of blood T cells in healthy people across ages. TCRdb re-derived calls from the 5' RACE reads in MiXCR, one entry per CDR3 protein. In the table there are about 640,000 distinct CDR3 sequences, approximately 30% of which are singletons. The specimen was blood. Receptor source: a woman of 80 years or more in good health. The CDR3 runs from the conserved cysteine through the conserved F or W. D genes are given only for firm matches. Some rows have no size entry. The others give once, few or many, or a class for an expanded clone.

V	length	D	J	size	DNA	CDR3
TRBV7-9	15	-	TRBJ2-5	-	TGTGCCAGTCTTAAAGGGGACCCGCAGTGGGAGACCCAGTACTTC	CASLKGDPQWETQYF
TRBV28	16	-	TRBJ2-2	few	TGTGCCAGCAGCCCCCCAGGGGCCTTGAACACCGGGGAGCTGTTTTTT	CASSPPGALNTGELFF
TRBV7-9	17	TRBD1	TRBJ2-5	-	TGTGCCAGCAGCGTATACCATACAGGGGGACTGAGCTACGAGCAGGACTTC	CASSVYHTGGLSYEQDF
TRBV11-2	15	TRBD2	TRBJ2-7	many	TGTGCCAGCAGCTTATCGGCGGGGGGGCTCTACGAGCAGTACTTC	CASSLSAGGLYEQYF
TRBV11-1	15	-	TRBJ2-5	many	TGTGCCAGCAGCTTAGGGGGTGCCTTCCAAGAGACCCAGTACTTC	CASSLGGAFQETQYF
TRBV11-2	15	TRBD1	TRBJ2-3	many	TGTGCCAGCAGCTTACGAACAGGGGGCTCAGATACGCAGTATTTT	CASSLRTGGSDTQYF
TRBV6-1	14	TRBD1	TRBJ1-4	-	TGTGCCAGCAGTGAAGGGACAGGTGGCGAAAAACGGTTTTTT	CASSEGTGGEKRFF
TRBV20-1	15	-	TRBJ2-5	-	TGCAGTGCTCTCCCTCCTACCGGGTCCTCCGAGACCCAGTACTTC	CSALPPTGSSETQYF
TRBV6-6	14	-	TRBJ1-1	few	TGTGCCAGCAGCTTCGGACAGCAAACCACTGAAGCTTTCTTT	CASSFGQQTTEAFF
TRBV20-1	13	-	TRBJ2-7	few	TGCAGTGCTAGAGCACTGACAGCCTACGAGCAGTACTTC	CSARALTAYEQYF
TRBV7-2	15	TRBD1	TRBJ1-5	many	TGTGCCAGCAGCTTAGGGGTGGCAGGGGGTCAGCCCCAGCATTTT	CASSLGVAGGQPQHF
TRBV7-9	12	-	TRBJ2-1	many	TGTGCCAGCAGCTTATGGGTGGATGAGCAGTTCTTC	CASSLWVDEQFF
TRBV20-1	14	-	TRBJ1-5	many	TGCAGTGCTAATACTGGGGATGGCAATCAGCCCCAGCATTTT	CSANTGDGNQPQHF
TRBV5-1	13	-	TRBJ1-1	many	TGCGCCAGCAGCCTGAACATGAACACTGAAGCTTTCTTT	CASSLNMNTEAFF
TRBV7-8	13	-	TRBJ2-7	many	TGTGCCAGCAGCTTAATGGATGGGGGCGAGCAGTACTTC	CASSLMDGGEQYF
TRBV5-1	15	TRBD1	TRBJ2-7	many	TGCGCCAGCAGCCACGACACAGGGGCAGCCTACGAGCAGTACTTC	CASSHDTGAAYEQYF
TRBV7-9	17	TRBD2	TRBJ2-5	many	TGTGCCAGCAGCCTAGGACTAGCGGGGGGCCTCCAAGAGACCCAGTACTTC	CASSLGLAGGLQETQYF
TRBV15	18	TRBD1	TRBJ2-5	many	TGTGCCACCAGCAGAGATCTCTGGAACAGGGGGTTTCAAGAGACCCAGTACTTC	CATSRDLWNRGFQETQYF
TRBV11-2	14	TRBD1	TRBJ2-5	once	TGTGCCAGCAGCCCTGGGACAGGGTGGAATGAGCAGTACTTC	CASSPGTGWNEQYF
TRBV7-2	14	-	TRBJ2-7	many	TGTGCCAGCAGCCCCTCGGGGGCCACCTACGAGCAGTACTTC	CASSPSGATYEQYF
TRBV3-1	15	TRBD2	TRBJ2-1	many	TGTGCCAGCATGGCCGGGACTAGCGGACACAATGAGCAGTTCTTC	CASMAGTSGHNEQFF
TRBV7-2	14	-	TRBJ2-1	many	TGTGCCAGCAGCTTAGACGGGCGACTGAGTAAGCAGTTCTTC	CASSLDGRLSKQFF
TRBV7-2	13	TRBD1	TRBJ1-2	-	TGTGCCAGCAGCCCCACAGGGGGGGATGGCGACACCTTC	CASSPTGGDGDTF
TRBV6-7	15	-	TRBJ2-5	-	TGTGCCAGCAGGGAACCGGGACACACGTGGGGGACCCAGTACTTC	CASREPGHTWGTQYF
TRBV7-2	14	TRBD1	TRBJ2-7	many	TGTGCCAGTAGCCGGGACAGGGGCACCTACGAGCAGTACTTC	CASSRDRGTYEQYF
TRBV21-1	16	-	TRBJ2-7	-	TGTGCCAGCAGCCTAAGGACAGGGGGCATCACCTACGAGCAGTACTTC	CASSLRTGGITYEQYF
TRBV18	15	TRBD2	TRBJ2-1	-	TGTGCCAGCTCACCCGGGACTAGCGTCCGCTATGAGCAGTTCTTC	CASSPGTSVRYEQFF
TRBV7-3	13	TRBD1	TRBJ2-1	many	TGTGCCAGCAGCTTGGGACAGGGAACGCTGCAGTTCTTC	CASSLGQGTLQFF
TRBV5-1	19	TRBD1	TRBJ1-1	few	TGCGCCAGCAGCCCGCCGGGACAGGGAGCTTGGGGCATGAACACTGAAGCTTTCTTT	CASSPPGQGAWGMNTEAFF
TRBV5-5	14	-	TRBJ1-2	many	TGTGCCAGCAGCCGCGGACAAGACTGGTATGGCTACACCTTC	CASSRGQDWYGYTF
TRBV20-1	13	-	TRBJ2-1	many	TGCAGTGCTAGTCCGGGGTTCTACAATGAGCAGTTCTTC	CSASPGFYNEQFF
TRBV6-2/TRBV6-3	15	-	TRBJ2-3	few	TGTGCCAGCAGTTACTCGTCGGCCAACACAGATACGCAGTATTTT	CASSYSSANTDTQYF
TRBV2	11	-	TRBJ2-3	-	TGTGCCAGCAGACTGATGGATACGCAGTATTTT	CASRLMDTQYF
TRBV6-5	15	TRBD1	TRBJ2-2	-	TGTGCCAGCAGATCGGACAGGGCGGGAACCGGGGAGCTGTTTTTT	CASRSDRAGTGELFF
TRBV30	14	-	TRBJ2-4	few	TGTGCCTGGAGTCCTGGGCCCCATAAAAACATTCAGTACTTC	CAWSPGPHKNIQYF
TRBV6-5	16	TRBD2	TRBJ2-5	once	TGTGCCAGCAGCCCCGGGACTAGCGGCTCCGGGGGGACCCAGTACTTC	CASSPGTSGSGGTQYF
TRBV7-9	14	TRBD2	TRBJ2-7	many	TGTGCCAGCAGCCCGACTAGCGGGGCCTACGAGCAGTACTTC	CASSPTSGAYEQYF
TRBV5-1	16	TRBD2	TRBJ2-3	many	TGCGCCAGCAGCGTCCGACTAGCGGGCCCAATCAATACGCAGTATTTT	CASSVRLAGPINTQYF
TRBV20-1	16	TRBD2	TRBJ2-1	many	TGCAGTGCTAGCCCCCGGCGGGGGGTCTCCTACAATGAGCAGTTCTTC	CSASPRRGVSYNEQFF
TRBV6-5	17	-	TRBJ1-2	many	TGTGCCAGCAGTTACCGACAGACCCCAGGTTACTTTTATGGCTACACCTTC	CASSYRQTPGYFYGYTF
TRBV5-1	13	TRBD1	TRBJ2-5	-	TGCGCCAGCAGCTTGGGGACAGGGGAAGAGCAGTACTTC	CASSLGTGEEQYF
TRBV6-6	14	TRBD2	TRBJ2-2	-	TGTGCCAGCAGTTACCAGCGGGGGGCCGGGGAGCTGTTTTTT	CASSYQRGAGELFF
TRBV20-1	14	TRBD1	TRBJ1-2	-	TGCAGTGCTAGAGATAGGACAGGGGTGGGTGGCTACACCTTC	CSARDRTGVGGYTF
TRBV2	15	-	TRBJ1-5	few	TGTGCCACGTCACAGGGTATTCGGAGCAATCAGCCCCAGCATTTT	CATSQGIRSNQPQHF
TRBV30	13	-	TRBJ2-7	few	TGTGCCTCCCGGGACGGTGTCTCCTACGAGCAGTACTTC	CASRDGVSYEQYF
TRBV7-9	17	TRBD1	TRBJ1-2	few	TGTGCCAGCAGCCGTCCCCCGACCGACAGGGGGGCTTATGGCTACACCTTC	CASSRPPTDRGAYGYTF